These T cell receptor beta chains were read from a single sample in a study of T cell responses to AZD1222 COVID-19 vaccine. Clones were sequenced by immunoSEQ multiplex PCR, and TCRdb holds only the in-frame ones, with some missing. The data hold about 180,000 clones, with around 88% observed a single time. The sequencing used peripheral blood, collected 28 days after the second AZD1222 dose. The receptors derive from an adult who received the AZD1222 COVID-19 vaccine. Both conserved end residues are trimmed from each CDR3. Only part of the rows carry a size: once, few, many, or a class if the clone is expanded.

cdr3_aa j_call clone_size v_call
ASSYSQVNYGYT TRBJ1-2 NA TRBV6-6
AISQAGNEQF TRBJ2-1 NA TRBV10-3
ASSARQGQGSGNTIY TRBJ1-3 NA TRBV5-1
ASSLDRGQETQY TRBJ2-5 NA TRBV5-8
ASSQPGQGVFNEQF TRBJ2-1 NA TRBV14
ASSGAAGNYGYT TRBJ1-2 NA TRBV5-4
ASSETSGGAQY TRBJ2-3 NA TRBV6-1
ASSFSGSTSPLH TRBJ1-6 NA TRBV7-9
ASTSGLAGGTQY TRBJ2-5 NA TRBV7-2
ASCMRGQDPYEQY TRBJ2-7 NA TRBV24-1
ASTPRGAWNTGELF TRBJ2-2 NA TRBV19
ASSPLGTSGGYNEQF TRBJ2-1 NA TRBV4-2
ASSGPTGNSYEQY TRBJ2-7 NA TRBV5-1
ASSLSGGSPETQY TRBJ2-5 NA TRBV28
ASSELQPGQGGYEQY TRBJ2-7 NA TRBV25-1
ASSQAQGLGEQY TRBJ2-7 NA TRBV3-1/TRBV3-2
ASSWSANTEAF TRBJ1-1 many TRBV5-4
ASSRSLDSYNEQF TRBJ2-1 NA TRBV19
ASSPDRDAEAF TRBJ1-1 NA TRBV3-1/TRBV3-2
AWSVTGVRKQF TRBJ2-1 NA TRBV30
ASSVGQPNSPLH TRBJ1-6 once TRBV9
ASSPQRTAHEKLF TRBJ1-4 NA TRBV13
ASSWTANSPLH TRBJ1-6 NA TRBV27
ASSQGGFYGYT TRBJ1-2 NA TRBV14
ASSFNLIRTGYTDTQY TRBJ2-3 NA TRBV5-1
ASSLRAGDSAGANVLT TRBJ2-6 NA TRBV5-5
ASSRTSGGAAEQY TRBJ2-7 NA TRBV19
ASSFRTGNTEAF TRBJ1-1 NA TRBV19
ASSQPGTGMGYT TRBJ1-2 NA TRBV19